This TCR beta chain was recovered during a study of T cell responses to AZD1222 COVID-19 vaccine (dated by TCRdb to the early 2020s). Concerning the study at large: Because spike-specific TCR depth and breadth did not differ between the two schedules, AZD1222 recipients who got a second dose at roughly 4 weeks were pooled with those who got a second dose at roughly 12 weeks. TCR sequencing was performed for some 250 trial participants, of whom about 210 were given two doses of AZD1222 and about 25 were given two doses of MenACWY control vaccine. Trial participants were enrolled by age into 18-55, 56-69 and 70-plus year subgroups, with about 150, 28 and 57 TCR-sequenced participants respectively.

Comment on this clone: Its antigen has not been determined. Base qualities are not provided; no much larger clone lies one nucleotide away.

The intended sense of this specimen's time point label: baseline before first vaccination. Vaccinee samples came from UK trials COV001 and COV002, including a single-blind randomized controlled phase 2/3 trial of AZD1222 (ChAdOx1 nCoV-19) in healthy adults. For TCRbeta chain sequencing, PBMC samples from trial participants were taken at day 0 and at day 28 after the second dose. The germline V gene encodes CDR1 GTSNPN and CDR2 SVGIG (reference sequence). The CDR3 contains 14 residues, cysteine and phenylalanine counted. Of the read, only the CDR3 DNA is kept; its 42 bases are in frame from base 1. The V end loses 4 bases and the J end loses 0 bases, and a stretch of 10 bases separates them. Study-wide findings and limitations: Participants were mostly white British and included more females than males, and it was suggested by the authors that clonal diversity may have been underestimated. Epitopes outside the regions mutated in the B.1.351 and B.1.1.7 variants were reportedly recognized by nearly half of the unique spike-specific TCRs. In the small 56-69-year group, the increase in depth fell short of significance, most likely because of low power. Because no samples from the day 14 peak response were available, repertoires could be characterized only after the peak T cell response. Spike-specific TCR breadth and depth rose significantly after two AZD1222 doses compared with day 0 and with MenACWY recipients. The vaccine-associated CD4 TCRs covered the entire spike protein, and the dominant responses fell in regions 160-218 and 743-854. Conclusions about previously exposed vaccinees were limited because only six or seven AZD1222 recipients were SARS-CoV-2 seropositive at baseline.

The CDR3 regions of human TCRbeta chains were subjected to immunosequencing. Regarding the original processing steps: TCRs in the repertoires were compared against a reference library of SARS-CoV-2-specific TCRs that had been generated with the MIRA antigen-specificity platform. Breadth meant the fraction of unique TCRs that were SARS-CoV-2-associated, whereas depth meant the fraction of total T cells that were SARS-CoV-2-associated. Using the MIRA data, every spike-specific TCR was mapped to the spike region that the TCR reacted to and assigned to either a CD4 or a CD8 class. Log10-transformed breadth and depth values were compared by one-way ANOVA with Sidak's multiple comparisons tests. Here the immuneACCESS table is served through TCRdb, limited to in-frame sequences with V and J called. Missing clones are a known gap in these copies; in checked studies unresolved V genes cover under half, and the rest lacks a known reason. D and trimming come from the DNA, and the V and J calls and clone size come from that table. This sample comprises about 130,000 clones, approximately 94% of them detected only once. Over 8% of the sample goes to the ten largest clones.

The rearrangement combines TRBV30 with TRBJ1-3, and possibly TRBD1, on 5 matching bases. The TCR was taken from an adult in good health. The material sequenced was peripheral blood, taken on day 0 of AZD1222 vaccination. CDR3 reads: CAWTGRSSGNTIYF. The nucleotide sequence reads as follows: TGTGCCTGGACAGGGAGAAGCTCTGGAAACACCATATATTTT.